The 25 T cell receptor beta chains below were found in one sample sequenced in a study of OX40 agonist ivuxolimab in advanced cancers. Profiling relied on immunoSEQ multiplex PCR, and the TCRdb table lists in-frame clones only, not all of them. The table records tens of thousands of clones, 80% to 90% of them present only once. The specimen was CD4+ or CD8+ T cells sorted from blood, collected in a trial of the OX40 agonist ivuxolimab. Every receptor here comes from an adult with an advanced solid tumor such as melanoma, head and neck, liver or kidney cancer.

V and J are TRBV4-1 and TRBJ2-7; no clear D. V lost 3 bases, J lost 2 bases, and 8 bases lay in between. This CDR3 has 13 residues. Looked up from germline, CDR1 is MGHRA and CDR2 is YSYEKL. The CDR3 DNA is TGCGCCAGCAGCCAGGCTTTAACCTACGAGCAGTACTTC. Its translation is CASSQALTYEQYF.

This chain links TRBV5-1 with TRBJ1-6, with 7 nucleotides matching TRBD1. CDR1 and CDR2 (germline): SGHRS, YFSETQ. CDR3 length: 15 amino acids. Trimming removed 4 bases from V and 9 bases from J; junction bases left unmatched: 10. This chain's CDR3 is CASSVDRASGSPLHF. The DNA of the CDR3 is TGCGCCAGCAGCGTAGACAGGGCCAGCGGTTCACCCCTCCACTTT. Combining the CDR3 with reference TRBV5-1 and TRBJ1-6 gives the whole variable domain KAGVTQTPRYLIKTRGQQVTLSCSPISGHRSVSWYQQTPGQGLQFLFEYFSETQRNKGNFPGRFSGRQFSNSRSEMNVSTLELGDSALYLCASSVDRASGSPLHFGNGTRLTVT.

The gene calls are TRBV5-1 and TRBJ2-3; 9 nucleotides agree with TRBD2. The CDR3 is 19 amino acids. The germline V gene has CDR1 SGHRS and CDR2 YFSETQ. V was clipped by 3 bases and J by 0 bases; unmatched bases: 14. Written as DNA, the CDR3 is TGCGCCAGCAGCTCTCGGGGCTTAGCGGGAGCCCGGAGCACAGATACGCAGTATTTT. As protein: CASSSRGLAGARSTDTQYF.

This rearrangement joins TRBV18 to TRBJ2-5, with 7 bases aligning to TRBD2. V gave up 8 bases and J gave up 5 bases; unmatched junction bases: 8. The CDR3 is made up of 13 amino acids. Germline V CDR1 and CDR2: KGHSH, LQKENI. CDR3 sequence: CASHSGIQETQYF. CDR3 sequence (DNA): TGTGCCAGCCACAGCGGGATTCAGGAGACCCAGTACTTC.

In regard to this clone: The junction does not match germline at one end; this may be a read error. V usage is TRBV30 and J usage is TRBJ2-3; D gene ambiguous. The CDR3 extends over 14 amino acids. Germline lookup yields CDR1 GTSNPN and CDR2 SVGIG (reference sequence). Here the CDR3 reads CAWSVSRITNTQYF. Written as DNA, the CDR3 is TGTGCCTGGAGTGTCAGCCGTATCACAAATACGCAGTATTTT.

The rearrangement joins TRBV5-5 to TRBJ2-5, with D possibly matching TRBD2 (5 bases). Trimming cost V 1 base and J 2 bases, with 18 bases left between them. The CDR3 is made up of 17 amino acids. The germline CDR1 and CDR2 sequences are SGHKS and YYEKEE (reference sequence). The CDR3 bases are TGTGCCAGCAGCTTGTCACGGAGGTCCCTCATTCAAGAGACCCAGTACTTC. It yields the protein CASSLSRRSLIQETQYF.

This clone has only a few counts. V usage is TRBV11-2 and J usage is TRBJ2-5; D ambiguous. The CDR3 is 14 amino acids. V was pared by 4 bases and J by 5 bases, with 14 bases between. CDR1 is SGHAT and CDR2 is FQNNGV in the germline V gene. CDR3 bases: TGTGCCAGCAGCTACAACCCGGGTCGGGAGACCCAGTACTTC. This encodes CASSYNPGRETQYF.

The chain is built from TRBV5-1 and TRBJ2-3, with unresolved D. The CDR3 spans 14 residues. Germline assignment: CDR1 SGHRS and CDR2 YFSETQ. Trimming left V 3 bases short and J 6 bases short, with 14 bases between. The CDR3 DNA is TGCGCCAGCAGCTCCCCCATCTCGGCGGATACGCAGTATTTT. Translated: CASSSPISADTQYF.

This clone was counted a single time. The chain joins TRBV7-2 to TRBJ2-5; 7 bases match TRBD1. V was pared by 5 bases and J by 4 bases, with 7 bases of the junction left unmatched. The germline V gene has CDR1 SGHTA and CDR2 FQGNSA. The CDR3 runs 14 residues. CDR3 sequence: CASSPTGVRETQYF. For the CDR3, the DNA is TGTGCCAGCAGCCCCACAGGGGTGAGAGAGACCCAGTACTTC.

This clone appeared a few times. V is TRBV12-5 and J is TRBJ2-1; D uncertain. The V end was cut by 1 base, the J end by 6 bases, with 10 bases between. The CDR3 has 14 residues. Germline lookup yields CDR1 LGHNT and CDR2 FRNRAP. The CDR3 nucleotides are TGTGCTAGTGGTTTGGAGCTCTTATTCAATGAGCAGTTCTTC. Translated: CASGLELLFNEQFF.

This chain connects TRBV28 to TRBJ1-1; 8 nucleotides agree with TRBD1. Germline CDR1 MDHEN, CDR2 SYDVKM. V shed 6 bases and J 2 bases; nucleotides not matched to a gene: 5. The CDR3 consists of 14 residues. The CDR3 sequence is CASSWGQANTEAFF. In DNA, the CDR3 is TGTGCCAGCAGCTGGGGACAGGCCAACACTGAAGCTTTCTTT.

This chain connects TRBV5-1 to TRBJ2-2; the D is unclear. Deletions cut 4 bases from V and 5 bases from J, with 12 bases between. This CDR3 contains 14 residues. Germline assignment: CDR1 SGHRS and CDR2 YFSETQ. The DNA of the CDR3 is TGCGCCAGCAGCCTGAGTCATGGTACCGGGGAGCTGTTTTTT. Translating gives CASSLSHGTGELFF.

This clone was counted once. The chain carries TRBV9 and TRBJ1-2, with D perhaps TRBD1 (5 bases). Germline CDR1 and CDR2: SGDLS and YYNGEE. V lost 0 bases to trimming and J lost 0 bases, with 9 bases between them. The CDR3 extends over 15 amino acids. In DNA, the CDR3 is TGTGCCAGCAGCGTAGGGCAGGGTACTAACTATGGCTACACCTTC. Translated: CASSVGQGTNYGYTF.

In this sample, this clone turned up a few times. V gene TRBV5-1 combines with J gene TRBJ1-1, with 7 bases fitting TRBD1. The J segment lost 1 base and the V segment lost 4 bases, leaving 1 base of the junction unmatched. This CDR3 is built from 13 residues. The germline V gene encodes CDR1 SGHRS and CDR2 YFSETQ. The CDR3 nucleotides are TGCGCCAGCAGCGGACAGGCGAACACTGAAGCTTTCTTT. Residues: CASSGQANTEAFF.

Of note for this clone: One end of the junction varies from germline; a read error may be responsible. The chain couples TRBV11-3 to TRBJ2-5; no reliable D call. Germline V gives CDR1 SGHNT, CDR2 YENEEA. This CDR3 is 14 amino acids long. The CDR3 nucleotides read TGTGCCAGCAGCGTAGAGGAAGCCCATCGGACCCAGTACTTC. This translates into CASSVEEAHRTQYF.

The chain couples TRBV4-1 to TRBJ1-1, with unresolved D. The CDR3 runs to 15 residues. Germline CDR1 is MGHRA and CDR2 is YSYEKL. Between the trimmed V and J ends, which lost 0 bases and 3 bases, there was a span of 11 bases. The chain's CDR3 is CASSQDSVRHTEAFF. The CDR3 DNA sequence: TGCGCCAGCAGCCAAGATAGTGTGAGGCACACTGAAGCTTTCTTT.

The genes are TRBV29-1 and TRBJ2-3, with 9 bases aligning to TRBD1. The germline gives CDR1 SQVTM, CDR2 ANQGSEA. The CDR3 is made up of 14 amino acids. V lost 8 bases and J lost 1; bases outside the gene matches: 7. Written as DNA, the CDR3 is TGCAGCTCCCTCAGGGACAGGGGCACAGATACGCAGTATTTT. Protein: CSSLRDRGTDTQYF.

A single count supports this clone. V usage is TRBV9 and J usage is TRBJ2-7, with 7 bases fitting TRBD1. Germline-derived CDR1 and CDR2 are SGDLS and YYNGEE. With V trimmed by 3 bases and J by 0 bases, 6 bases remained unmatched. This CDR3 has 15 amino acids. The DNA of the CDR3 is TGTGCCAGCAGCGCAGGACAGGACTCCTCCTACGAGCAGTACTTC. This encodes CASSAGQDSSYEQYF.

V usage is TRBV7-3 and J usage is TRBJ2-3; D call uncertain. V lost 3 bases to trimming and J lost 5 bases, with 15 bases between them. The germline CDR1 and CDR2 sequences are SGHTA and FQGTGA. This CDR3 spans 15 amino acids. The CDR3 loop reads CASSLGLEEGDTQYF. CDR3 sequence (DNA): TGTGCCAGCAGCTTGGGTCTCGAAGAAGGAGATACGCAGTATTTT.

The genes are TRBV5-6 and TRBJ2-5; 7 bases match TRBD1. Germline V gene sequence: CDR1 SGHDT, CDR2 YYEEEE. There are 14 residues in the CDR3. With V trimmed by 0 bases and J by 5 bases, 4 bases remained unmatched. The CDR3 region has the DNA TGTGCCAGCAGCTTGGGGCAGACAGGGGAGACCCAGTACTTC. This translates into CASSLGQTGETQYF.

V is TRBV5-1 and J is TRBJ2-3; TRBD2 agrees at 7 bases. The CDR3 has 17 amino acids. V lost 0 bases, J lost 3 bases, and 10 bases stayed unmatched. Germline V gene data show CDR1 as SGHRS and CDR2 as YFSETQ. Here the CDR3 reads CASSLAGSGGGTDTQYF. CDR3 sequence (DNA): TGCGCCAGCAGCTTGGCCGGGAGCGGCGGGGGTACAGATACGCAGTATTTT.

The chain carries TRBV5-1 and TRBJ2-7; D unresolved. V was clipped by 1 base and J by 0 bases, with 8 bases between them. This CDR3 spans 14 amino acids. Germline values: CDR1 SGHRS, CDR2 YFSETQ. The CDR3 region has the DNA TGCGCCAGCAGCTTGTCGCCAGTCTCCTACGAGCAGTACTTC. The encoded protein is CASSLSPVSYEQYF.

The genes are TRBV12-5 and TRBJ2-1; TRBD1 agrees at 9 bases. From germline, CDR1 is LGHNT and CDR2 FRNRAP. V was clipped by 1 base and J by 8 bases; unmatched bases: 9. This CDR3 comprises 16 residues. CDR3 loop: CASGLAGTGNEDEQFF. As DNA, the CDR3 is TGTGCTAGTGGTTTGGCCGGGACAGGGAATGAGGATGAGCAGTTCTTC.

The CDR3 sequence is CASSLTTALTGELFF. CDR3 nucleotides: TGTGCCAGCAGCTTGACAACGGCCCTCACCGGGGAGCTGTTTTTT. The chain links TRBV7-9 to TRBJ2-2; D is unresolved. Germline CDR1 and CDR2: SEHNR and FQNEAQ (reference sequence). The V and J ends lost 3 bases and 4 bases respectively, with 12 bases between them. This CDR3 region has 15 residues.

The CDR3 sequence is CASSVEGRSGYTF. The CDR3 nucleotides are TGTGCCAGCAGCGTAGAAGGCAGAAGTGGCTACACCTTC. The chain carries TRBV9 and TRBJ1-2; D remains ambiguous. This CDR3 has 13 amino acids. Trimming cost V 0 bases and J 7 bases, with 10 bases left between them. Per the germline V gene, CDR1 is SGDLS and CDR2 is YYNGEE.